Each of the 32 T cell receptor beta chains below was sequenced from the same sample in a study of CD8 T cells in ankylosing spondylitis (dated by TCRdb to about 2017). Study-wide findings and limitations: A TCR beta motif of about 8 highly homologous amino acid variants appeared characteristic of blood from ankylosing spondylitis patients.

No antigen has been assigned to these receptors. The library was built by means of 5' RACE. TCRdb lists the instrument as Illumina HiSeq 2500. Using fastp at Q25 and MiXCR, TCRdb reprocessed the public reads and kept productive beta chains. Every CDR3 protein is listed once, alongside the most common genes and DNA of its rows. Present in this sample are over 600,000 distinct CDR3 sequences, around 20% of which were seen just once. The top ten hold around 19% of the sample. The sequenced sample was blood, either unsorted or a sorted T cell fraction (not recorded which). These receptors were obtained from a male donor with ankylosing spondylitis.

V is TRBV12-3 or TRBV12-4 and J is TRBJ2-1, with TRBD2 matching over 8 bases. The CDR3 loop spans 15 amino acids. Unmatched junction bases numbered 9, after V lost 2 bases and J lost 9 bases. CDR3 coding DNA: TGTGCCAGCAGTTTAATGGCGGGGGGCCGCGGTGAGCAGTTCTTC. Translation gives CASSLMAGGRGEQFF.

The genes are TRBV12-3 or TRBV12-4 and TRBJ2-4; D is uncertain. CDR3 size: 14 residues. The V gene lost 3 bases and the J gene lost 5 bases, with 11 bases spanning the gap. The CDR3: CASSLRQAENIQYF. The DNA of the CDR3 is TGTGCCAGCAGTTTGAGGCAGGCGGAAAACATTCAGTACTTC.

This clonotype was seen more than once but under ten times. The chain couples TRBV9 to TRBJ1-5, with unresolved D. There are 14 residues in the CDR3. From germline, CDR1 is SGDLS and CDR2 YYNGEE. Deletions cut 4 bases from V and 11 bases from J, with 19 bases between. In DNA form, the CDR3 reads TGTGCCAGCAGCTCGCACGGGGTCTTGTGGTCCCAGCATTTT. Translation: CASSSHGVLWSQHF.

This clonotype was counted a few times. CDR3: CASSPHFSERGEQFF. In DNA, the CDR3 is TGTGCCAGCAGCCCCCACTTCAGCGAAAGGGGTGAGCAGTTCTTC. This chain uses TRBV7-8 with TRBJ2-1, with TRBD1 as a possible D gene (5 bases). Trimming pared 5 bases from V and 9 bases from J, leaving 20 bases between. Germline-derived CDR1 and CDR2 are SGHVS and FQNEAQ. The CDR3 sequence is 15 residues long.

This chain uses TRBV7-8 with TRBJ2-1, with D possibly being TRBD2 (6 bases). CDR3 length: 13 residues. CDR1 is SGHVS and CDR2 is FQNEAQ in the germline V gene. The ends were cut back, 2 bases at V and 9 bases at J, with 11 bases in the middle. The CDR3 here is CASSLMGGTEQFF. In DNA, the CDR3 is TGTGCCAGCAGCTTAATGGGCGGGACTGAGCAGTTCTTC.

This clonotype was counted a few times. The V and J genes are TRBV5-6 and TRBJ2-5, with D perhaps matching TRBD1 (5 bases). The CDR3 is 15 residues long. Per germline, CDR1 SGHDT and CDR2 YYEEEE. The V end lost 0 bases, the J end lost 4 bases, and 13 bases lay between the germline ends. DNA of the CDR3: TGTGCCAGCAGCTTGGTGCAGGGTACCCTAGAGACCCAGTACTTC. Encoded protein: CASSLVQGTLETQYF.

This clonotype came up a few times. V is TRBV4-1 and J is TRBJ2-7; TRBD2 matches 13 bases. V trimming: 2 bases; J trimming: 3 bases; junction bases outside the gene matches: 1. This CDR3 has 15 amino acids. CDR1 and CDR2 from the germline V gene are MGHRA and YSYEKL. CDR3 residues: CASSQRTSGGYEQYF. The CDR3 region has the DNA TGCGCCAGCAGCCAACGGACTAGCGGGGGCTACGAGCAGTACTTC.

This chain joins TRBV27 and TRBJ1-5; unclear D gene. The V end was cut by 3 bases, the J end by 7 bases, with 10 bases between. This CDR3 region has 13 residues. The germline CDR1 and CDR2 sequences are MNHEY and SMNVEV (reference sequence). CDR3: CASSLSVQQPQHF. The CDR3 nucleotides are TGTGCCAGCAGTTTGTCCGTGCAGCAGCCCCAGCATTTT.

This clonotype was found a few times. This chain connects TRBV12-3 or TRBV12-4 to TRBJ2-3; maybe TRBD1 (5 bases). The CDR3 extends over 16 amino acids. Trimming left V 2 bases short and J 0 bases short, with 12 bases between. The CDR3 spells CASSLRTLQSTDTQYF. The CDR3 DNA sequence: TGTGCCAGCAGTTTAAGGACACTTCAAAGCACAGATACGCAGTATTTT.

This clonotype was observed a few times. The rearrangement joins TRBV14 to TRBJ2-1, with D perhaps TRBD1 (6 bases). Germline V gives CDR1 SGHDN, CDR2 FVKESK. V was cut by 2 bases and J by 9 bases, with 11 bases left in between. The CDR3 length is 13 residues. The CDR3 bases are TGTGCCAGCAGCCAACATCAGGGGACTGAGCAGTTCTTC. Its translation is CASSQHQGTEQFF.

The chain links TRBV28 to TRBJ2-2; TRBD1 matches 10 bases. Germline V CDR1 and CDR2: MDHEN, SYDVKM. The junction had 6 bases not matched to a gene; V was cut back by 5 bases and J by 3 bases. The CDR3 is made up of 16 amino acids. This CDR3 reads CASSPIGTGDTGELFF. The CDR3 DNA is TGTGCCAGCAGTCCGATCGGGACAGGGGACACCGGGGAGCTGTTTTTT.

The chain uses TRBV4-1 and TRBJ1-3, with D perhaps TRBD1 (5 bases). Germline-derived CDR1 and CDR2 are MGHRA and YSYEKL. The ends were cut back, 1 base at V and 1 base at J, with 8 bases in the middle. The CDR3 is 15 amino acids. CDR3: CASSQAAGSGNTIYF. Here the CDR3 DNA reads TGCGCCAGCAGCCAAGCCGCAGGGTCTGGAAACACCATATATTTT.

This clonotype was recorded a few times. The CDR3 DNA is TGTGCCAGCAGCTTTTTCGGGGGACCCGGTGAGCAGTTCTTC. It translates to CASSFFGGPGEQFF. V usage is TRBV7-9 and J usage is TRBJ2-1; TRBD2 is a possible D gene (6 bases). Trimming pared 3 bases from V and 9 bases from J, leaving 15 bases between. The CDR3 spans 14 residues. Germline V gives CDR1 SEHNR, CDR2 FQNEAQ (reference sequence).

The rearrangement joins TRBV3-1 to TRBJ2-3; D might be TRBD2 (7 bases). From germline, CDR1 is LGHDT and CDR2 YNNKEL (reference sequence). The CDR3 covers 15 residues. Trimming pared 1 base from V and 2 bases from J, leaving 10 bases between. CDR3 DNA sequence: TGTGCCAGCAGCCAAGGCGGGGGCCACACAGATACGCAGTATTTT. Translating it yields CASSQGGGHTDTQYF.

This clonotype was detected only a few times. V gene TRBV5-4 combines with J gene TRBJ2-7; weak D call: TRBD2 (6 bases). The CDR3 runs to 14 residues. From germline, CDR1 is SGHNT and CDR2 YYREEE (reference sequence). The germline V and J ends were trimmed by 4 bases and 2 bases, with 13 bases remaining between them. CDR3 amino acids: CASSAGLDAYEQYF. The CDR3 region has the DNA TGTGCCAGCAGCGCGGGACTGGACGCCTACGAGCAGTACTTC. The full variable domain, its missing parts supplied by reference TRBV5-4 and TRBJ2-7, is ETGVTQSPTHLIKTRGQQVTLRCSSQSGHNTVSWYQQALGQGPQFIFQYYREEENGRGNFPPRFSGLQFPNYSSELNVNALELDDSALYLCASSAGLDAYEQYFGPGTRLTVT.

This clonotype was seen only a few times. The chain links TRBV9 to TRBJ1-2; maybe TRBD1 (5 bases). From germline, CDR1 is SGDLS and CDR2 YYNGEE. The V end was cut by 4 bases, the J end by 4 bases, with 23 bases between. There are 17 residues in the CDR3. CDR3 protein: CASSPRQKTTRGYGYTF. Here the CDR3 DNA reads TGTGCCAGCAGCCCGAGACAGAAGACCACCAGAGGCTATGGCTACACCTTC.

This clonotype was detected a few times. This rearrangement joins TRBV11-2 to TRBJ2-5; 16 bases align to TRBD2. Looked up from germline, CDR1 is SGHAT and CDR2 is FQNNGV. The V segment lost 1 base and the J segment 6 bases; nucleotides outside the gene matches: 5. The CDR3 totals 17 residues. CDR3 bases: TGTGCCAGCAGCTTAGGGGGACTAGCGGGAGGGCCGAAGACCCAGTACTTC. It specifies CASSLGGLAGGPKTQYF.

This clonotype turned up a few times. The CDR3 nucleotides are TGTGCCAGCAGTCGCGGGGGCATGAATGAGCAGTTCTTC. Translating gives CASSRGGMNEQFF. V and J are TRBV9 and TRBJ2-1, with D possibly being TRBD2 (7 bases). Germline loops: CDR1 SGDLS, CDR2 YYNGEE. CDR3 length: 13 amino acids. V was trimmed by 5 bases and J by 7 bases, leaving 13 bases between them.

This clonotype was picked up many times. V and J are TRBV5-1 and TRBJ1-3, with 10 bases lining up with TRBD1. Germline trimming cut 4 bases from V and 2 bases from J; bases unmatched to any gene: 6. Germline V gene data show CDR1 as SGHRS and CDR2 as YFSETQ. The CDR3 length is 16 residues. DNA of the CDR3: TGCGCCAGCAGCCTACCCGGACAGGGGGCTGGAAACACCATATATTTT. Translating gives CASSLPGQGAGNTIYF.

This clonotype has a handful of counts. The chain carries TRBV5-1 and TRBJ1-1; perhaps TRBD1 as D (6 bases). The CDR3 sequence is 14 residues long. Germline loops: CDR1 SGHRS, CDR2 YFSETQ. Trimming cost V 2 bases and J 5 bases, with 13 bases left between them. The CDR3 protein is CASSLAGEGTEAFF. The CDR3 bases are TGCGCCAGCAGCTTAGCAGGGGAGGGGACTGAAGCTTTCTTT.

This clonotype was observed a handful of times. The chain employs TRBV29-1 and TRBJ2-1; 8 bases line up with TRBD1. With 5 bases clipped from V and 3 bases from J, the junction kept 6 bases outside the gene matches. The CDR3 consists of 14 residues. CDR1 is SQVTM and CDR2 is ANQGSEA in the germline V gene. The CDR3 DNA is TGCAGCGTTCGGGCAGGGGGCATCTACAATGAGCAGTTCTTC. Protein sequence: CSVRAGGIYNEQFF.

This clonotype was counted only a few times. The chain joins TRBV7-9 to TRBJ1-2; weak D call: TRBD1 (6 bases). V was trimmed by 1 base and J by 0 bases, leaving 15 bases between them. The CDR3 has 17 residues. CDR1 is SEHNR, CDR2 FQNEAQ, per germline (reference sequence). In DNA form, the CDR3 reads TGTGCCAGCAGCTTAGGGGGATCCGCAGGGGCTAACTATGGCTACACCTTC. This gives the protein CASSLGGSAGANYGYTF. Using reference TRBV7-9 and TRBJ1-2 for the parts outside the CDR3, the full variable domain is DTGVSQNPRHKITKRGQNVTFRCDPISEHNRLYWYRQTLGQGPEFLTYFQNEAQLEKSRLLSDRFSAERPKGSFSTLEIQRTEQGDSAMYLCASSLGGSAGANYGYTFGSGTRLTVV.

This clonotype was seen only a few times. This chain links TRBV14 with TRBJ2-3, with no clear D. The germline V and J ends were trimmed by 1 base and 3 bases, with 8 bases remaining between them. The CDR3 totals 14 residues. The germline gives CDR1 SGHDN, CDR2 FVKESK. The CDR3 spells CASSQVVPTDTQYF. The CDR3 nucleotides are TGTGCCAGCAGCCAAGTGGTCCCGACAGATACGCAGTATTTT.

This sequence joins TRBV12-3 or TRBV12-4 and TRBJ2-1; D call uncertain. This CDR3 contains 13 residues. Deletions cut 4 bases from V and 3 bases from J, with 7 bases between. CDR3 region: CASSWEFYNEQFF. The CDR3 DNA reads as TGTGCCAGCAGTTGGGAATTCTACAATGAGCAGTTCTTC.

This clonotype was detected only a few times. The V gene is TRBV20-1, the J gene TRBJ1-6; D call uncertain. CDR3 length: 12 amino acids. Trimming took 6 bases from V and 10 from J, leaving 13 bases between them. Germline V gene data show CDR1 as DFQATT and CDR2 as SNEGSKA (reference sequence). CDR3 nucleotides: TGCAGTGCCGGGTCGAGGAACTCACCCCTCCACTTT. Amino acid sequence: CSAGSRNSPLHF.

This clonotype came up a few times. In DNA, the CDR3 is TGTGCCACCAGTGATTCCAGGGGGTCTGAAGCTTTCTTT. Protein sequence: CATSDSRGSEAFF. V and J are TRBV24-1 and TRBJ1-1; 7 positions agree with TRBD1. Germline-derived CDR1 and CDR2 are KGHDR and SFDVKD. Trimming took 2 bases from V and 6 from J; bases not matched to a gene: 2. The CDR3 is 13 residues long.

This clonotype was counted a few times. V and J are TRBV5-1 and TRBJ2-2; possibly TRBD1 for D (5 bases). CDR1 and CDR2 (germline): SGHRS, YFSETQ. Trimming took 10 bases from V and 3 from J, leaving 16 bases between them. The CDR3 runs to 14 residues. CDR3 sequence: CASAGRRDTGELFF. The CDR3 DNA is TGCGCCTCTGCAGGGCGTAGAGACACCGGGGAGCTGTTTTTT.

This clonotype was counted at least ten times. The chain links TRBV28 to TRBJ1-5; D call uncertain. Germline-derived CDR1 and CDR2 are MDHEN and SYDVKM. Trimming removed 4 bases at V and 5 bases at J, with 6 bases between. The CDR3 is 12 amino acids. CDR3 amino acids: CASSSTDQPQHF. The CDR3 nucleotides read TGTGCCAGCAGTTCAACCGATCAGCCCCAGCATTTT.

This clonotype was detected a few times. This chain uses TRBV28 with TRBJ1-2; maybe TRBD1 (5 bases). The CDR3 is 14 amino acids. From germline, CDR1 is MDHEN and CDR2 SYDVKM. The ends were cut back, 7 bases at V and 2 bases at J, with 14 bases in the middle. The CDR3 is CASNGGGNNYGYTF. The CDR3 DNA reads as TGTGCCAGCAACGGCGGGGGAAACAACTATGGCTACACCTTC.

The chain couples TRBV28 to TRBJ1-1, with 10 positions matching TRBD1. This CDR3 spans 14 amino acids. V was pared by 4 bases and J by 5 bases, with 4 bases of the junction left unmatched. Germline V CDR1 and CDR2: MDHEN, SYDVKM. In DNA form, the CDR3 reads TGTGCCAGCAGTTCTGACAGGGGGCCTACTGAAGCTTTCTTT. It encodes CASSSDRGPTEAFF. The full variable domain, rest sourced from reference TRBV28 and TRBJ1-1, is DVKVTQSSRYLVKRTGEKVFLECVQDMDHENMFWYRQDPGLGLRLIYFSYDVKMKEKGDIPEGYSVSREKKERFSLILESASTNQTSMYLCASSSDRGPTEAFFGQGTRLTVV.

There are many counts of this clonotype. The J gene is TRBJ1-2, the V gene TRBV20-1; TRBD1 agrees at 8 bases. CDR1 and CDR2 from the germline V gene are DFQATT and SNEGSKA (reference sequence). This CDR3 is 12 amino acids long. The V and J ends lost 3 bases and 12 bases, in that order; junction bases with no gene match: 9. This CDR3 reads CSASPYRGVDTF. The DNA of the CDR3 is TGCAGTGCTAGCCCCTACAGGGGGGTCGACACCTTC.

This clonotype showed up just a few times. The chain links TRBV2 to TRBJ2-7; 9 bases fit TRBD2. This CDR3 spans 14 amino acids. Per the germline V gene, CDR1 is SNHLY and CDR2 is FYNNEI. The V gene end was trimmed by 11 bases and the J gene end by 6 bases; junction bases not matched to a gene: 14. CDR3 nucleotide sequence: TGTGCCCGGCAACGGCGGGAGGGCCTTCCCGAGCAGTACTTC. Amino acids: CARQRREGLPEQYF.